This entry lists 9 T cell receptor beta chains sequenced from one sample in a study of shared clonotypes between healthy human individuals. Clones were read by immunoSEQ multiplex PCR, and TCRdb kept only the in-frame ones, dropping some. The table records 2 million to 3 million clones, 93% of them present only once. Source material: naive CD4+ T cells from PBMCs. Subset defined: CD45RA+ positively selected. The receptors derive from a man younger than 35 in good health. Some clones in this sample may be carry-over from other donors' samples.

The J gene is TRBJ2-4, the V gene TRBV7-9; 12 bases agree with TRBD2. The V gene's germline CDR1 is SEHNR and CDR2 FQNEAQ (reference sequence). This CDR3 spans 17 amino acids. The junction had 11 bases not matched to a gene; V was cut back by 5 bases and J by 6 bases. The CDR3 loop reads CASSGTSGLQVGNIQYF. CDR3 bases: TGTGCCAGCAGCGGGACTAGCGGGCTCCAGGTCGGAAACATTCAGTACTTC.

The rearrangement uses TRBV27 and TRBJ2-7; D not certain. From germline, CDR1 is MNHEY and CDR2 SMNVEV (reference sequence). The CDR3 loop spans 14 amino acids. V shed 2 bases and J shed 3 bases, with 11 bases lying between them. Written as DNA, the CDR3 is TGTGCCAGCAGTTTACAGCGCCAGCACTACGAGCAGTACTTC. As protein: CASSLQRQHYEQYF.

This chain connects TRBV7-3 to TRBJ1-1; weak D call: TRBD1 (5 bases). Germline CDR1 and CDR2: SGHTA and FQGTGA. CDR3 length equals 13 residues. The V end lost 2 bases, the J end lost 5 bases, and 9 bases lay between the germline ends. Written as DNA, the CDR3 is TGTGCCAGCAGCTTAGGGACTTCAACTGAAGCTTTCTTT. This encodes CASSLGTSTEAFF.

CDR3 sequence: CASSQSEGLGQPQHF. The CDR3 region has the DNA TGTGCCAGCAGCCAATCAGAGGGGTTGGGACAGCCCCAGCATTTT. The chain recombines TRBV16 with TRBJ1-5, with D possibly matching TRBD1 (5 bases). There are 15 residues in the CDR3. Germline values: CDR1 KGHSY, CDR2 FQNENV. V lost 0 bases to trimming and J lost 7 bases, with 13 bases between them.

This clone was counted a single time. The V gene is TRBV11-1, the J gene TRBJ2-7; a weak D match, TRBD2 (6 bases). Germline CDR1 reads SGHAT; CDR2 reads FQDESV (reference sequence). V was shortened by 4 bases and J by 4 bases, with 17 bases between the two germline ends. The CDR3 spans 15 residues. CDR3: CASSSPDLALYEQYF. DNA of the CDR3: TGTGCCAGCAGCTCCCCGGACCTAGCGCTTTACGAGCAGTACTTC.

The chain uses TRBV2 and TRBJ1-2; D not certain. CDR1 and CDR2 (germline): SNHLY, FYNNEI. This CDR3 has 12 amino acids. The ends were cut back, 3 bases at V and 7 bases at J, with 9 bases in the middle. The CDR3 nucleotides read TGTGCCAGCAGTGACCGTTTAGTTGGCTACACCTTC. Translated: CASSDRLVGYTF.

The chain links TRBV11-2 to TRBJ1-1; perhaps TRBD1 as D (5 bases). Trimming shortened V by 1 base and J by 3 bases, and 12 bases separated the two germline ends. CDR3 length: 15 amino acids. Germline CDR1 and CDR2: SGHAT and FQNNGV. CDR3 coding DNA: TGTGCCAGCAGCTTAGCGGGGACCCAAGACACTGAAGCTTTCTTT. As protein: CASSLAGTQDTEAFF.

V is TRBV11-2 and J is TRBJ2-2; no clear D gene. Germline CDR1 is SGHAT and CDR2 is FQNNGV. The CDR3 covers 16 residues. V dropped 0 bases and J dropped 4 bases, with 12 bases sitting between them. The CDR3 DNA reads as TGTGCCAGCAGCTTAGAAGCTCGGACGGTCACCGGGGAGCTGTTTTTT. Residues: CASSLEARTVTGELFF.

This clone was detected only a few times. The chain couples TRBV29-1 to TRBJ1-1, with no clear D. Germline CDR1 SQVTM, CDR2 ANQGSEA. CDR3 size: 13 residues. The V gene lost 1 base and the J gene lost 0 bases, with 6 bases spanning the gap. As DNA, the CDR3 is TGCAGCGTTGAAGCCTACATGAACACTGAAGCTTTCTTT. It yields the protein CSVEAYMNTEAFF.